This TCR beta chain was sequenced for a study of T cell responses to AZD1222 COVID-19 vaccine. Study results and caveats: The sample set comprised mostly white British donors with more females, and clonal diversity was possibly underestimated. Two AZD1222 doses significantly raised spike-specific TCR breadth and depth over controls. Sampled repertoires all dated from after the peak T cell response. Of spike-specific TCRs, nearly half reportedly target regions left unmutated in variants.

CDR3 length: 13 residues. V shed 6 bases and J 8 bases; nucleotides not matched to a gene: 3. Germline V lookup: CDR1 MNHEY, CDR2 SVGAGI. Here immunoSEQ multiplex PCR was the method, and the copy in TCRdb shows in-frame clones only, minus some. Of approximately 140,000 clones in the sample, 90% to 95% were seen once. As to this clone: The antigen is unknown.

Sequenced here: peripheral blood, sampled on day 0 of AZD1222 vaccination. The clonotype comes from an adult in good health. The chain carries TRBV6-5 and TRBJ2-1, with 11 positions matching TRBD1. The CDR3 coding sequence is TGTGCCAGCAGGGACAGGGGGCGGGATGAGCAGTTCTTC. Translated: CASRDRGRDEQFF.